The 24 T cell receptor beta chains reported below all come from one sample, sequenced in a study of blood T cells in healthy people across ages. Using a J-beta primer mix together with a sample-barcoded 5' primer, a second PCR was run for about 6 to 12 cycles. TCRdb used MiXCR to reprocess the 5' RACE reads, holding one entry per CDR3 protein. The sample holds over a million distinct CDR3 sequences, approximately 60% seen once. The sequenced material came from blood. The receptors derive from a man younger than 30 in good health.

V and J are TRBV7-2 and TRBJ1-1; tentative D call: TRBD1 (5 bases). The ends were cut back, 3 bases at V and 8 bases at J, with 13 bases in the middle. CDR1 is SGHTA, CDR2 FQGNSA, per germline. The CDR3 spans 13 residues. In DNA, the CDR3 is TGTGCCAGCAGCTTGAGGCTGGCAGGGGAAGCTTTCTTT. Encoded protein: CASSLRLAGEAFF.

This clonotype occurred a few times. The chain has TRBV6-5 and TRBJ2-5; no firm D call. V lost 7 bases to trimming and J lost 1 base, with 13 bases between them. Germline V gene lookup returns CDR1 MNHEY and CDR2 SVGAGI. CDR3 size: 14 residues. For the CDR3, the DNA is TGTGCCAGCACCCGACGGCATCCCCAAGAGACCCAGTACTTC. Encoded protein: CASTRRHPQETQYF.

This clonotype was seen a few times. Being one base from a much bigger clone, this may be a read error. The chain is built from TRBV29-1 and TRBJ2-7; D tentatively fits TRBD1 or TRBD2 (5 bases each). Between the trimmed V and J ends, which lost 0 bases and 7 bases, there was a span of 16 bases. The V gene's germline CDR1 is SQVTM and CDR2 ANQGSEA. The CDR3 loop spans 14 amino acids. The DNA of the CDR3 is TGCAGCGTTGAAGAGGGGTGGGGGTACAATGAGCAGTACTTC. It is translated as CSVEEGWGYNEQYF.

The J gene is TRBJ2-7, the V gene TRBV3-1; no clear D gene. Germline V gene data show CDR1 as LGHDT and CDR2 as YNNKEL (reference sequence). V dropped 0 bases and J dropped 0 bases, with 15 bases sitting between them. CDR3 length: 17 residues. The CDR3 loop is CASSQDRSGWRSYEQYF. The CDR3 DNA reads TGTGCCAGCAGCCAAGATCGATCCGGCTGGCGCTCCTACGAGCAGTACTTC.

This rearrangement joins TRBV7-2 to TRBJ2-5; 7 bases agree with TRBD2. Per germline, CDR1 SGHTA and CDR2 FQGNSA. The V and J ends lost 1 base and 5 bases, in that order; junction bases with no gene match: 7. The CDR3 contains 15 residues. The CDR3 DNA reads as TGTGCCAGCAGCTTAGAGTATAGGGGAGGGGAGACCCAGTACTTC. It specifies CASSLEYRGGETQYF.

The chain combines TRBV20-1 with TRBJ2-3; 7 nucleotides line up with TRBD2. CDR1 is DFQATT, CDR2 SNEGSKA, per germline (reference sequence). The CDR3 is 14 residues long. J gave up 4 bases and V 6 bases, and 10 bases lay outside the gene matches. The chain's CDR3 is CSASIRDYPDTQYF. Written as DNA, the CDR3 is TGCAGTGCCTCAATCCGGGACTACCCAGATACGCAGTATTTT.

This rearrangement joins TRBV11-2 to TRBJ2-3; D not certain. V lost 0 bases and J 1 base, leaving 14 bases between the germline ends. Germline V gives CDR1 SGHAT, CDR2 FQNNGV. The CDR3 length is 17 residues. The DNA of the CDR3 is TGTGCCAGCAGCTTAGAGCGCAGACTTCTCGGCACAGATACGCAGTATTTT. Amino acids: CASSLERRLLGTDTQYF.

The rearrangement joins TRBV4-3 to TRBJ1-2; no firm D call. Trimming pared 0 bases from V and 4 bases from J, leaving 12 bases between. Per germline, CDR1 LGHNA and CDR2 YSLEER. The CDR3 loop spans 15 amino acids. The CDR3 DNA sequence: TGCGCCAGCAGCCAAGAGTCCCTTGTGTTCTATGGCTACACCTTC. It codes for CASSQESLVFYGYTF.

The J gene is TRBJ2-1, the V gene TRBV5-1; 14 bases line up with TRBD2. With V trimmed by 4 bases and J by 7 bases, 10 bases remained unmatched. The CDR3 loop spans 17 amino acids. Germline V gene lookup returns CDR1 SGHRS and CDR2 YFSETQ. The CDR3 sequence is CASSLIVTSGRGNEQFF. CDR3 coding DNA: TGCGCCAGCAGCCTTATCGTGACTAGCGGGAGGGGGAATGAGCAGTTCTTC.

A few counts support this clonotype. V usage is TRBV28 and J usage is TRBJ2-4; D gene uncertain. Trimming shortened V by 2 bases and J by 2 bases, and 19 bases separated the two germline ends. The CDR3 covers 18 residues. Germline CDR1 and CDR2: MDHEN and SYDVKM. CDR3 loop: CASSLVVAKKGPKNIQYF. CDR3 coding DNA: TGTGCCAGCAGTTTAGTAGTCGCCAAGAAAGGACCCAAAAACATTCAGTACTTC.

This sequence joins TRBV6-4 and TRBJ2-5; 11 bases are a match to TRBD2. The germline V gene has CDR1 MRHNA and CDR2 SNTAGT. CDR3 length equals 16 residues. V lost 2 bases, J lost 11 bases, and 13 bases stayed unmatched. CDR3 DNA: TGTGCCAGCAGTGACCAGGGACTAGCGGAGTTCAATGAGCAGTACTTC. It codes for CASSDQGLAEFNEQYF.

The rearrangement uses TRBV6-6 and TRBJ2-5; tentative D call: TRBD1 (5 bases). Trimming took 5 bases from V and 0 from J, leaving 16 bases between them. This CDR3 region has 16 residues. Germline-derived CDR1 and CDR2 are MNHNY and SVGAGI (reference sequence). For the CDR3, the DNA is TGTGCCAGCAGTAGGTTTGACAGAACGTACCAAGAGACCCAGTACTTC. Its protein product is CASSRFDRTYQETQYF.

The genes are TRBV29-1 and TRBJ2-7, with TRBD2 matching over 9 bases. There are 14 residues in the CDR3. From germline, CDR1 is SQVTM and CDR2 ANQGSEA. The trim removed 3 bases at V and 7 bases at J, leaving 10 bases unmatched. DNA of the CDR3: TGCAGCGTTGATCGCGGGAGGGCCTTCAATGAGCAGTACTTC. Translation: CSVDRGRAFNEQYF.

V and J are TRBV7-9 and TRBJ2-2; 7 bases align to TRBD2. V lost 4 bases and J lost 9; bases outside the gene matches: 14. Germline V gene lookup returns CDR1 SEHNR and CDR2 FQNEAQ (reference sequence). The CDR3 has 16 amino acids. This chain's CDR3 is CASSSYQGGAERELFF. CDR3 bases: TGTGCCAGCAGCTCGTATCAGGGAGGGGCCGAGCGGGAGCTGTTTTTT. Together with reference TRBV7-9 and TRBJ2-2, the CDR3 gives the full variable domain: DTGVSQNPRHKITKRGQNVTFRCDPISEHNRLYWYRQTLGQGPEFLTYFQNEAQLEKSRLLSDRFSAERPKGSFSTLEIQRTEQGDSAMYLCASSSYQGGAERELFFGEGSRLTVL.

This sequence joins TRBV6-5 and TRBJ2-5, with D maybe TRBD2 (7 bases). The length of the CDR3 is 14 residues. CDR1 is MNHEY and CDR2 is SVGAGI in the germline V gene. V lost 5 bases to trimming and J lost 2 bases, with 12 bases between them. CDR3 amino acids: CASSAGALQETQYF. The CDR3 coding sequence is TGTGCCAGCAGTGCGGGGGCACTTCAAGAGACCCAGTACTTC.

This sequence joins TRBV10-3 and TRBJ2-7; weak D call: TRBD1 (5 bases). The V and J ends lost 0 bases and 2 bases respectively, with 14 bases between them. The CDR3 spans 16 residues. Germline-derived CDR1 and CDR2 are ENHRY and SYGVKD. The CDR3 DNA sequence: TGTGCCATCAGTGAGTCCAAAAATAGGGGCACCTACGAGCAGTACTTC. It is translated as CAISESKNRGTYEQYF.

This clonotype appeared many times. J is TRBJ2-7 and V is TRBV5-1; D ambiguous. V gave up 1 base and J gave up 4 bases, with 6 bases separating them. Germline loops: CDR1 SGHRS, CDR2 YFSETQ. CDR3 length: 12 residues. The CDR3: CASSLNGYEQYF. The CDR3 coding sequence is TGCGCCAGCAGCTTGAACGGTTACGAGCAGTACTTC.

This clonotype appeared a few times. This chain joins TRBV4-1 and TRBJ2-7; 7 bases line up with TRBD1. This CDR3 contains 14 residues. V gave up 5 bases and J gave up 3 bases; unmatched junction bases: 7. Germline assignment: CDR1 MGHRA and CDR2 YSYEKL. CDR3 nucleotide sequence: TGCGCCAGCAGCTTCGAATGGGACAGCTACGAGCAGTACTTC. It codes for CASSFEWDSYEQYF.

The V call is TRBV4-1, the J call TRBJ2-7; D may be TRBD1 or TRBD2 (5 bases each). The CDR3 is 15 residues long. Trimming cost V 2 bases and J 3 bases, with 14 bases left between them. Germline V lookup: CDR1 MGHRA, CDR2 YSYEKL. The chain's CDR3 is CASSQSGTPGYEQYF. The DNA for the CDR3 is TGCGCCAGCAGCCAATCCGGGACCCCCGGCTACGAGCAGTACTTC.

V and J are TRBV6-6 and TRBJ2-1; the D gene is possibly TRBD2 (7 bases). This CDR3 is 14 amino acids long. Per the germline V gene, CDR1 is MNHNY and CDR2 is SVGAGI (reference sequence). Trimming took off 7 bases at V and 4 bases at J, with 14 bases between the two ends. In DNA form, the CDR3 reads TGTGCCAGCAAGGGGGGGTTGGGGTACAATGAGCAGTTCTTC. It encodes CASKGGLGYNEQFF.

This clonotype has just a few counts. A read error may produce the germline difference seen at one junction end. V is TRBV27 and J is TRBJ2-7, with D unclear. In germline, CDR1 is MNHEY, CDR2 SMNVEV (reference sequence). The CDR3 extends over 14 amino acids. The CDR3 sequence is CASSLGSFGYAQYF. The CDR3 DNA reads TGTGCCAGCAGTCTAGGATCATTTGGGTACGCGCAGTACTTC.

The rearrangement links TRBV4-2 to TRBJ2-3; D is perhaps TRBD2 (7 bases). The CDR3 has 15 residues. V was trimmed by 4 bases and J by 7 bases, leaving 18 bases between them. In germline, CDR1 is LGHNA, CDR2 YNFKEQ. The CDR3 here is CASSPPPGGGHTQYF. CDR3 DNA: TGTGCCAGCAGCCCCCCCCCGGGGGGCGGTCATACGCAGTATTTT.

V usage is TRBV6-5 and J usage is TRBJ1-1; D call uncertain. The CDR3 is 13 amino acids. Germline lookup yields CDR1 MNHEY and CDR2 SVGAGI. V was shortened by 6 bases and J by 3 bases, with 11 bases between the two germline ends. Here the CDR3 reads CASRSGLDTEAFF. DNA of the CDR3: TGTGCCAGCAGGAGCGGGTTAGACACTGAAGCTTTCTTT.

This sequence joins TRBV6-5 and TRBJ2-4; TRBD2 might be the D (6 bases). The J call could be wrong; TRBJ2-7 is a better fit for the DNA end. Germline CDR1 and CDR2: MNHEY and SVGAGI. This CDR3 region has 14 residues. CDR3 loop: CASSYRGGAYEQYF. In DNA form, the CDR3 reads TGTGCCAGCAGTTATCGCGGAGGGGCCTACGAGCAGTACTTC.